Listed below are T cell receptor beta chains from one sample, sequenced in a study of metastatic and nonmetastatic thyroid tumors. TCRdb re-called clones from the PCR reads using MiXCR. The data contain some 40,000 clones, roughly 24% of them singletons. The sequencing sample was made of tumor tissue. These receptor sequences come from a female donor with papillary thyroid cancer or a benign thyroid nodule (not recorded which). Some clones in this sample may be carry-over from other donors' samples. Both conserved end residues are part of each CDR3. D genes are given only for firm matches. The size field is filled for only some rows; it gives once, few, many or a size class.

DNA | CDR3 | J | D | length | size | V
TGTGCCAGCAGTTATACAAGACTCTACGAGCAGTACTTC | CASSYTRLYEQYF | TRBJ2-7 | . | 13 | . | TRBV6-5
TGCAGTGCTAGAGATGTCGGGGCTTACACAGATACGCAGTATTTT | CSARDVGAYTDTQYF | TRBJ2-3 | . | 15 | many | TRBV20-1
TGTGCCAGCAGTTACAGATTTTATTCGGGCACTGAAGCTTTCTTT | CASSYRFYSGTEAFF | TRBJ1-1 | . | 15 | many | TRBV6-2/TRBV6-3
TGCAGTGCTAGAGTAATGGGGGGGCGAGGCACTGAAGCTTTCTTT | CSARVMGGRGTEAFF | TRBJ1-1 | . | 15 | many | TRBV20-1
TGTGCCAGCAGTCCCAGGAGGGGGGCCGGGGAGCTGTTTTTT | CASSPRRGAGELFF | TRBJ2-2 | . | 14 | many | TRBV12-3/TRBV12-4
TGTGCCAGTAGTACAACCGTGACATTTACTAACTATGGCTACACCTTC | CASSTTVTFTNYGYTF | TRBJ1-2 | . | 16 | many | TRBV19
TGCAGTGCTATCACCCCAGGGACAGGGAGAGCCGGGGAGCTGTTTTTT | CSAITPGTGRAGELFF | TRBJ2-2 | TRBD1 | 16 | few | TRBV20-1
TGTGCCTGGACTCTTAGGGGGGGCTCGACTAATGAAAAACTGTTTTTT | CAWTLRGGSTNEKLFF | TRBJ1-4 | . | 16 | . | TRBV30
TGTGCCAGCAGCTTAGGACACTCTAACTATGGCTACACCTTC | CASSLGHSNYGYTF | TRBJ1-2 | . | 14 | many | TRBV7-2
TGCAGTGTGGGGGGGAACACTGAAGCTTTCTTT | CSVGGNTEAFF | TRBJ1-1 | . | 11 | many | TRBV20-1
TGCAGCGCTAGACCGCTCCTGGACCCTCAAGAGACCCAGTACTTC | CSARPLLDPQETQYF | TRBJ2-5 | . | 15 | . | TRBV20-1
TGTGCCAGCATTTACAGAGCGGGGACAGGGGGGGGCCTCCACGAGCAGTACTTC | CASIYRAGTGGGLHEQYF | TRBJ2-7 | TRBD1 | 18 | . | TRBV6-5
TGTGCCAGCAACCCAGGGGGACCAGGGGACGTGAACACTGAAGCTTTCTTT | CASNPGGPGDVNTEAFF | TRBJ1-1 | TRBD1 | 17 | . | TRBV4-2
TGTGCCAGCAGGGATACGGGACTAGCGGGATTTGAGCAGTTCTTC | CASRDTGLAGFEQFF | TRBJ2-1 | TRBD2 | 15 | few | TRBV12-3/TRBV12-4
TGTGCCAGCAGTGAACCCGGGTCCTCCTACAATGAGCAGTTCTTC | CASSEPGSSYNEQFF | TRBJ2-1 | . | 15 | few | TRBV2
TGTGCCAGCAGTTACTTAAGTCTGGAGTGGATGAACACTGAAGCTTTCTTT | CASSYLSLEWMNTEAFF | TRBJ1-1 | . | 17 | few | TRBV6-6
TGTGCCAGCAGTCCGAGCAGGGGGCGTATGGAGACCCAGTACTTC | CASSPSRGRMETQYF | TRBJ2-5 | TRBD1 | 15 | . | TRBV28
TGCGCCAGCCAACCCCTCGGATTTGGACTACAAACAGATACGCAGTATTTT | CASQPLGFGLQTDTQYF | TRBJ2-3 | . | 17 | . | TRBV5-1
TGTGCCAGCAGTCTCGGAGGGCCTACCTACAATGAGCAGTTCTTC | CASSLGGPTYNEQFF | TRBJ2-1 | . | 15 | . | TRBV7-8
TGTGCCAGCAGCCCAGGACGTAACACTGAAGCTTTCTTT | CASSPGRNTEAFF | TRBJ1-1 | . | 13 | many | TRBV7-8
TGTGCCACCAGTGGTTCAGCGACATGGGCCCAGTACTTC | CATSGSATWAQYF | TRBJ2-5 | . | 13 | . | TRBV24-1
TGTGCCAGCAGCGCGGTGGGGCGGGAGGGTGGCAATGAGCAGTTCTTC | CASSAVGREGGNEQFF | TRBJ2-1 | TRBD2 | 16 | many | TRBV11-2
TGTGCCAGTAGTCCTCGAGTGACTGGGATAGAGACCCAGTACTTC | CASSPRVTGIETQYF | TRBJ2-5 | . | 15 | . | TRBV19
TGCGCCAGCAGCTTGGTGGGACTTCCGGTGGAGCTGTTTTTT | CASSLVGLPVELFF | TRBJ2-2 | . | 14 | once | TRBV5-1
TGTGCCAGCGGTCAAAGACAGGGTAACTATGGCTACACCTTC | CASGQRQGNYGYTF | TRBJ1-2 | TRBD1 | 14 | . | TRBV2
TGTGCCAGCAGTTCCTCCCCTGGGAACACTGAAGCTTTCTTT | CASSSSPGNTEAFF | TRBJ1-1 | . | 14 | . | TRBV6-4
TGTGCCAGCAGTCTCTGGGGGAAAGAGACCCAGTACTTC | CASSLWGKETQYF | TRBJ2-5 | . | 13 | many | TRBV6-1
TGTGCCAGCAGCAATAGCGGGGGCTCCTACAATGAGCAGTTCTTC | CASSNSGGSYNEQFF | TRBJ2-1 | TRBD2 | 15 | many | TRBV6-2/TRBV6-3
TGCAGCGTTGATGGGGGCAGGGGCGAAGAGACCCAGTACTTC | CSVDGGRGEETQYF | TRBJ2-5 | . | 14 | many | TRBV29-1
TGTGCCACCTGCCCGGGGAGACTTAACACCGAAGCTTTCTTT | CATCPGRLNTEAFF | TRBJ1-1 | . | 14 | once | TRBV28
TGTGCCGGCAGGGGGGCCACTGGCGAGCAGTACTTC | CAGRGATGEQYF | TRBJ2-7 | . | 12 | few | TRBV2
TGTGCCAGCAGAGGCTTCGCCGCGAGCTCCTACAATGAGCAGTTCTTC | CASRGFAASSYNEQFF | TRBJ2-1 | . | 16 | many | TRBV27
TGCAGTGCATCCCCAGAGGCGGAGACCCAGTACTTC | CSASPEAETQYF | TRBJ2-5 | . | 12 | many | TRBV20-1
TGTGCCACCAGTGACCCTGAGACAGGAGCGAACACCGGGGAGCTGTTTTTT | CATSDPETGANTGELFF | TRBJ2-2 | . | 17 | many | TRBV24-1
TGCGCCAGCAGCGTAGACAGTTACACTGAAGCTTTCTTT | CASSVDSYTEAFF | TRBJ1-1 | . | 13 | many | TRBV5-1
TGTGCCAGCAGTCCAGCGGGAGGGTTGAAGTATTTT | CASSPAGGLKYF | TRBJ2-3 | TRBD2 | 12 | many | TRBV6-1
TGTGCCAGCGGCGCTGATAGGGGGGCGGCTGGAAACACCATATATTTT | CASGADRGAAGNTIYF | TRBJ1-3 | . | 16 | many | TRBV5-6
TGCGCCAGCAGCCCCCGGACTAGCGGTAGCACAGATACGCAGTATTTT | CASSPRTSGSTDTQYF | TRBJ2-3 | TRBD2 | 16 | many | TRBV4-1
TGTGCCAGCAGCTTCGGGGGGAGAGATCAGCCCCAGCATTTT | CASSFGGRDQPQHF | TRBJ1-5 | . | 14 | many | TRBV7-2
TGTGCCAGCAGTGGGACCGAAGCTAACTATGGCTACACCTTC | CASSGTEANYGYTF | TRBJ1-2 | . | 14 | many | TRBV14
TGCGCCAGCAGCCAAGATCGAGGTAGCGGGGGGCCCGATACGCAGTATTTT | CASSQDRGSGGPDTQYF | TRBJ2-3 | TRBD2 | 17 | many | TRBV4-1
TGTGCCAGCAGTGAGACTAGCGGGGGGCAAGAGACCCAGTACTTC | CASSETSGGQETQYF | TRBJ2-5 | TRBD2 | 15 | many | TRBV6-1
TGTGCCAGCATAATTGGTCCGGTCCGGGCCTCCACCGAGCCCGGGGAGCTGTTTTTT | CASIIGPVRASTEPGELFF | TRBJ2-2 | . | 19 | many | TRBV3-1
TGTGCCAGCAGCTTAGTAATTAGCGGGGGGGCTCAGGAGGAGCAGTTCTTC | CASSLVISGGAQEEQFF | TRBJ2-1 | TRBD2 | 17 | many | TRBV7-2
TGCGCCAGCAGCTTTCTAGGGTACACAGATACGCAGTATTTT | CASSFLGYTDTQYF | TRBJ2-3 | . | 14 | . | TRBV5-1
TGTGCCAGCAGCTCGGTACTAGCGGGAGTATACAATGAGCAGTTCTTC | CASSSVLAGVYNEQFF | TRBJ2-1 | TRBD2 | 16 | . | TRBV5-6
TGTGCCAGCTACGGACAGGCCCCGACCTACGAGCAGTACTTC | CASYGQAPTYEQYF | TRBJ2-7 | TRBD1 | 14 | medium-sized | TRBV6-1
TGTGCCAGCAGCACATTAGCGGGAGGGGCCTACAATGAGCAGTTCTTC | CASSTLAGGAYNEQFF | TRBJ2-1 | TRBD2 | 16 | . | TRBV11-2
TGCAGTGCTAGAGCTCTCATACAGAACGAGAACTATGGCTACACCTTC | CSARALIQNENYGYTF | TRBJ1-2 | . | 16 | . | TRBV20-1
TGTGCCAGCACCGGCCCGCGGGGGCCCCAGAATTTT | CASTGPRGPQNF | TRBJ1-5 | . | 12 | . | TRBV28
TGTGCCAGCAGTTATGGGACAGGCGAAGCTTTCTTT | CASSYGTGEAFF | TRBJ1-1 | TRBD1 | 12 | few | TRBV6-5
TGCAGCGGGTCAAACCGCTATGAGCAGTTCTTC | CSGSNRYEQFF | TRBJ2-1 | . | 11 | few | TRBV29-1
TGTGCCAGCTCACCACCCAGGGAGAGTAATGGCTACACCTTC | CASSPPRESNGYTF | TRBJ1-2 | . | 14 | . | TRBV18
TGCAGTGCTAAGGGTGACTCTCAAGAGACCCAGTACTTC | CSAKGDSQETQYF | TRBJ2-5 | . | 13 | . | TRBV20-1
TGTGCCAGCAGCCTGGGACTAGCGGGCAATGAGCAGTTCTTC | CASSLGLAGNEQFF | TRBJ2-1 | TRBD2 | 14 | many | TRBV7-2
TGCGCCAGCAGCTTGGGGACAGTGGCTGTGGTCGTCGAGCAGTACTTC | CASSLGTVAVVVEQYF | TRBJ2-7 | . | 16 | . | TRBV5-1